The 30 T cell receptor beta chains below come from one sample, sequenced in a study of Graves' ophthalmopathy and Graves' hyperthyroidism. Using RNA transcripts, the TCR beta CDR3 regions were amplified. First-round RT-PCR with HTBI primers preceded a second-round multiplex PCR. TCRdb itself ran the multiplex PCR reads through MiXCR, one entry per CDR3 protein. The sample lists over a million distinct CDR3 sequences, about two fifths occurring once. Sequenced input: peripheral blood or thyroid tissue (not recorded which). The source of these receptors is an adult man with Graves' hyperthyroidism.

The V gene is TRBV19, the J gene TRBJ1-3; D remains ambiguous. Looked up from germline, CDR1 is LNHDA and CDR2 is SQIVND (reference sequence). The CDR3 contains 15 residues. V gave up 6 bases and J gave up 0 bases, with 12 bases separating them. Here the CDR3 reads CASRTDHISGNTIYF. In DNA, the CDR3 is TGTGCCAGTAGGACCGACCATATCTCTGGAAACACCATATATTTT.

This clonotype was counted many times. CDR3 loop: CASSSPGQYLYEQYF. DNA for the CDR3: TGTGCCAGCAGCTCACCGGGACAGTATTTGTACGAGCAGTACTTC. This chain joins TRBV7-9 and TRBJ2-7; 7 bases are shared with TRBD1. Germline V gene data show CDR1 as SEHNR and CDR2 as FQNEAQ (reference sequence). The V segment lost 4 bases and the J segment 4 bases; nucleotides outside the gene matches: 10. CDR3 length: 15 amino acids. The variable domain in full, with the rest retrieved from reference TRBV7-9 and TRBJ2-7, is DTGVSQNPRHKITKRGQNVTFRCDPISEHNRLYWYRQTLGQGPEFLTYFQNEAQLEKSRLLSDRFSAERPKGSFSTLEIQRTEQGDSAMYLCASSSPGQYLYEQYFGPGTRLTVT.

The table lists this clonotype with a few counts. The CDR3 loop is CSATRGNYGYTF. The CDR3 region has the DNA TGCAGTGCAACACGGGGAAACTATGGCTACACCTTC. This sequence joins TRBV20-1 and TRBJ1-2; no reliable D call. The CDR3 runs to 12 residues. CDR1 DFQATT and CDR2 SNEGSKA come from the germline V gene (reference sequence). V was shortened by 6 bases and J by 2 bases, with 10 bases between the two germline ends.

This clonotype has at least ten counts. The chain carries TRBV7-6 and TRBJ1-5; the D gene is possibly TRBD1 (6 bases). V lost 5 bases to trimming and J lost 0 bases, with 17 bases between them. The V gene's germline CDR1 is SGHVS and CDR2 FNYEAQ. CDR3 size: 17 residues. Written as DNA, the CDR3 is TGTGCCAGCAGCCCAGGGGTGGACGTTTATAGCAATCAGCCCCAGCATTTT. Translation: CASSPGVDVYSNQPQHF.

This clonotype came up a few times. This chain joins TRBV18 and TRBJ2-5; D unclear. Germline assignment: CDR1 KGHSH and CDR2 LQKENI. The V gene lost 0 bases and the J gene lost 2 bases, with 7 bases spanning the gap. This CDR3 spans 14 amino acids. CDR3 region: CASSPPSVQETQYF. In DNA form, the CDR3 reads TGTGCCAGCTCACCACCGTCGGTTCAAGAGACCCAGTACTTC.

This chain joins TRBV11-1 and TRBJ1-3; a possible D gene is TRBD1 (5 bases). The CDR3 sequence is 18 residues long. The germline V gene has CDR1 SGHAT and CDR2 FQDESV (reference sequence). V was pared by 2 bases and J by 1 base, with 18 bases between. Here the CDR3 reads CASSLNRLGELSGNTIYF. For the CDR3, the DNA is TGTGCCAGCAGCTTAAACAGGCTAGGAGAGTTGTCTGGAAACACCATATATTTT.

At least ten counts were recorded for this clonotype. The CDR3: CSVALDFYEQYF. The CDR3 bases are TGCAGCGTTGCACTGGACTTCTACGAGCAGTACTTC. The genes are TRBV29-1 and TRBJ2-7, with D perhaps TRBD2 (5 bases). CDR1 and CDR2 from the germline V gene are SQVTM and ANQGSEA. The CDR3 sequence is 12 residues long. V was clipped by 4 bases and J by 3 bases, with 10 bases between them.

This clonotype was counted ten times or more. The CDR3 DNA reads as TGTGCCAGCAGCGGGGACGGTTCCTACGAGCAGTACTTC. Its protein product is CASSGDGSYEQYF. The chain links TRBV2 to TRBJ2-7; D possibly uses TRBD1 or TRBD2 (5 bases each). V was pared by 6 bases and J by 1 base, with 10 bases between. This CDR3 has 13 amino acids. In germline, CDR1 is SNHLY, CDR2 FYNNEI.

As DNA, the CDR3 is TGTGCCAGTAGTCGCCTCGGACAGGGTGGTACAGATACGCAGTATTTT. Protein sequence: CASSRLGQGGTDTQYF. The chain joins TRBV19 to TRBJ2-3; 8 bases match TRBD1. Trimming removed 5 bases from V and 3 bases from J; junction bases left unmatched: 10. The germline V gene encodes CDR1 LNHDA and CDR2 SQIVND (reference sequence). The CDR3 spans 16 residues.

V is TRBV7-2 and J is TRBJ2-2; D gene unclear. The CDR3 has 13 amino acids. V was trimmed by 6 bases and J by 3 bases, leaving 8 bases between them. CDR1 and CDR2 (germline): SGHTA, FQGNSA. The chain's CDR3 is CASRQLYTGELFF. In DNA form, the CDR3 reads TGTGCCAGCAGACAACTTTACACCGGGGAGCTGTTTTTT.

Comments on this clonotype: Possible read error: a much larger clone is one base away. The chain combines TRBV7-9 with TRBJ1-4; D perhaps matches TRBD1 (6 bases). The CDR3 is 15 amino acids. V lost 4 bases, J lost 8 bases, and 17 bases lay in between. The germline gives CDR1 SEHNR, CDR2 FQNEAQ (reference sequence). CDR3 loop: CASSCRDTEEEKLFF. As DNA, the CDR3 is TGTGCCAGCAGCTGCCGGGACACCGAGGAGGAAAAACTGTTTTTT.

This clonotype was seen many times. The rearrangement joins TRBV25-1 to TRBJ1-6, with D unclear. The V gene lost 4 bases and the J gene lost 8 bases, with 12 bases spanning the gap. Germline V CDR1 and CDR2: MGHDK, SYGVNS. The CDR3 covers 14 residues. Written as DNA, the CDR3 is TGTGCCAGCAGTGGCACCGGGCTCCATTCACCCCTCCACTTT. It encodes CASSGTGLHSPLHF.

This chain uses TRBV24-1 with TRBJ2-6; TRBD1 is a possible D gene (5 bases). CDR1 is KGHDR and CDR2 is SFDVKD in the germline V gene. This CDR3 has 15 residues. V shed 7 bases and J shed 2 bases, with 11 bases lying between them. DNA for the CDR3: TGTGCCACCAGCCAGGGAAGGGCTGGGGCCAACGTCCTGACTTTC. Translation gives CATSQGRAGANVLTF.

The chain has TRBV6-6 and TRBJ1-1; D might be TRBD1 (5 bases). V lost 0 bases to trimming and J lost 5 bases, with 10 bases between them. Per the germline V gene, CDR1 is MNHNY and CDR2 is SVGAGI (reference sequence). The CDR3 totals 14 residues. In DNA, the CDR3 is TGTGCCAGCAGTTACTCGCAGGGAGCAACTGAAGCTTTCTTT. It yields the protein CASSYSQGATEAFF.

This clonotype was seen a handful of times. The rearrangement uses TRBV2 and TRBJ1-1, with D uncertain. Germline V lookup: CDR1 SNHLY, CDR2 FYNNEI. V dropped 6 bases and J dropped 1 base, with 9 bases sitting between them. The CDR3 has 13 amino acids. The CDR3 spells CASRSQPNTEAFF. The CDR3 DNA sequence: TGTGCCAGCAGATCCCAGCCGAACACTGAAGCTTTCTTT.

The sample holds a few counts of this clonotype. The rearrangement joins TRBV5-1 to TRBJ1-6, with a tentative D call TRBD1 (6 bases). Per germline, CDR1 SGHRS and CDR2 YFSETQ. V lost 4 bases, J lost 10 bases, and 15 bases lay in between. This CDR3 has 14 residues. The CDR3 sequence: CASSTGTQPSPLHF. CDR3 DNA sequence: TGCGCCAGCAGCACCGGGACACAGCCCTCACCCCTCCACTTT. Variable domain in full (rest from reference TRBV5-1 and TRBJ1-6): KAGVTQTPRYLIKTRGQQVTLSCSPISGHRSVSWYQQTPGQGLQFLFEYFSETQRNKGNFPGRFSGRQFSNSRSEMNVSTLELGDSALYLCASSTGTQPSPLHFGNGTRLTVT.

This clonotype occurred a few times. The gene calls are TRBV7-2 and TRBJ1-1; no clear D gene. Per the germline V gene, CDR1 is SGHTA and CDR2 is FQGNSA. This CDR3 is built from 12 residues. The germline V and J ends were trimmed by 3 bases and 11 bases, with 13 bases remaining between them. CDR3 bases: TGTGCCAGCAGCTTCGGAAGTCAACTTGCTTTCTTT. This codes for CASSFGSQLAFF.

This clonotype came up many times. V gene TRBV29-1 combines with J gene TRBJ2-7, with D maybe TRBD1 (5 bases). The germline CDR1 and CDR2 sequences are SQVTM and ANQGSEA. The ends were cut back, 4 bases at V and 0 bases at J, with 13 bases in the middle. The CDR3 has 14 residues. CDR3 in amino acids: CSVVVTDASYEQYF. DNA for the CDR3: TGCAGCGTTGTAGTGACAGACGCCTCCTACGAGCAGTACTTC.

This clonotype was observed at least ten times. The V and J genes are TRBV4-3 and TRBJ1-6; D is unresolved. The CDR3 length is 14 residues. The ends were cut back, 4 bases at V and 6 bases at J, with 10 bases in the middle. CDR1 and CDR2 from the germline V gene are LGHNA and YSLEER. The CDR3: CASSLLTGNSPLHF. DNA of the CDR3: TGCGCCAGCAGCCTGTTGACGGGTAATTCACCCCTCCACTTT.

This chain joins TRBV20-1 and TRBJ2-7, with 8 bases aligning to TRBD2. The germline V gene encodes CDR1 DFQATT and CDR2 SNEGSKA (reference sequence). The V gene end was trimmed by 8 bases and the J gene end by 0 bases; junction bases not matched to a gene: 9. The CDR3 runs 14 residues. CDR3 bases: TGCAGTCCCCTAAAGCGGGAGAGCTCCTACGAGCAGTACTTC. Translated: CSPLKRESSYEQYF.

In DNA, the CDR3 is TGCAGCGTTGAGGAACAGGGGTACTACGAGCAGTACTTC. Amino acid sequence: CSVEEQGYYEQYF. The rearrangement joins TRBV29-1 to TRBJ2-7; 7 bases are a match to TRBD1. CDR1 and CDR2 from the germline V gene are SQVTM and ANQGSEA. V trimming: 3 bases; J trimming: 3 bases; junction bases outside the gene matches: 5. CDR3 length equals 13 residues.

This clonotype occurred a few times. V gene TRBV29-1 combines with J gene TRBJ2-7; D is uncertain. Germline CDR1 SQVTM, CDR2 ANQGSEA. Trimming removed 7 bases at V and 3 bases at J, with 4 bases between. This CDR3 is built from 9 residues. The CDR3 spells CSGSYEQYF. In DNA form, the CDR3 reads TGCAGCGGGAGCTACGAGCAGTACTTC.

This chain connects TRBV5-6 to TRBJ2-2; 10 bases are a match to TRBD1. J gave up 3 bases and V 4 bases, and 3 bases lay outside the gene matches. Germline-derived CDR1 and CDR2 are SGHDT and YYEEEE. The CDR3 covers 15 residues. CDR3 residues: CASSAGTGDTGELFF. CDR3 coding DNA: TGTGCCAGCAGCGCCGGGACAGGGGACACCGGGGAGCTGTTTTTT.

V is TRBV7-9 and J is TRBJ1-5; 9 nucleotides align to TRBD1. With V trimmed by 5 bases and J by 6 bases, 8 bases remained unmatched. Germline V gives CDR1 SEHNR, CDR2 FQNEAQ (reference sequence). The CDR3 spans 15 residues. CDR3 loop: CASSQGTGKGQPQHF. The CDR3 DNA sequence: TGTGCCAGCAGCCAGGGGACAGGGAAGGGTCAGCCCCAGCATTTT. The full variable domain, rest sourced from reference TRBV7-9 and TRBJ1-5, is DTGVSQNPRHKITKRGQNVTFRCDPISEHNRLYWYRQTLGQGPEFLTYFQNEAQLEKSRLLSDRFSAERPKGSFSTLEIQRTEQGDSAMYLCASSQGTGKGQPQHFGDGTRLSIL.

This clonotype has ten or more counts. The V gene is TRBV25-1, the J gene TRBJ1-2; no clear D. From germline, CDR1 is MGHDK and CDR2 SYGVNS. The CDR3 sequence is 14 residues long. V gave up 5 bases and J gave up 8 bases, with 18 bases separating them. The CDR3 DNA reads as TGTGCCAGCAGTTTCGGTTGGTCCCGCCGCGGCTACACCTTC. It translates to CASSFGWSRRGYTF.

The DNA of the CDR3 is TGTGCCAGCAGGATGGATGGGGACTCTGGAAACACCATATATTTT. Residues: CASRMDGDSGNTIYF. The V call is TRBV9, the J call TRBJ1-3; D gene unclear. CDR1 and CDR2 (germline): SGDLS, YYNGEE. The CDR3 is 15 amino acids. The ends were cut back, 5 bases at V and 0 bases at J, with 12 bases in the middle.

This clonotype appeared many times. The J gene is TRBJ2-7, the V gene TRBV29-1; maybe TRBD2 (6 bases). CDR1 is SQVTM, CDR2 ANQGSEA, per germline. The germline V and J ends were trimmed by 6 bases and 6 bases, with 15 bases remaining between them. This CDR3 region has 12 residues. The CDR3 nucleotides are TGCAGCGTCCCTTCCGGGAGAGGCGAGCAGTACTTC. This sequence encodes CSVPSGRGEQYF.

There are a few counts of this clonotype. The chain's CDR3 is CASRAPGRRDEQYF. Here the CDR3 DNA reads TGTGCCAGCAGGGCCCCGGGACGGAGGGACGAGCAGTACTTC. The rearrangement joins TRBV6-2 or TRBV6-3 to TRBJ2-7, with a tentative D call TRBD2 (6 bases). Trimming took 6 bases from V and 5 from J, leaving 17 bases between them. The CDR3 is 14 residues long. Germline CDR1 MNHEY, CDR2 SVGEGT.

Turning to this clonotype: A much larger clone is a single base away; this may be a read error. The chain is built from TRBV20-1 and TRBJ1-5; 8 nucleotides agree with TRBD1. With 3 bases clipped from V and 0 bases from J, the junction kept 19 bases outside the gene matches. The CDR3 is 20 residues long. Germline CDR1 is DFQATT and CDR2 is SNEGSKA (reference sequence). CDR3 sequence (DNA): TGCAGTGCTAGCAGGGAGTCGGGACAGGTCAGCTGGTATAGCAATCAGCCCCAGCATTTT. Protein: CSASRESGQVSWYSNQPQHF.

There are many counts of this clonotype. The V call is TRBV7-2, the J call TRBJ2-7; 8 bases fit TRBD1. This CDR3 region has 13 residues. Per germline, CDR1 SGHTA and CDR2 FQGNSA. The V gene end was trimmed by 2 bases and the J gene end by 7 bases; junction bases not matched to a gene: 4. The CDR3 DNA reads as TGTGCCAGCAGCTTACGGGACAGGAAGGAGCAGTACTTC. Translated, it gives CASSLRDRKEQYF.